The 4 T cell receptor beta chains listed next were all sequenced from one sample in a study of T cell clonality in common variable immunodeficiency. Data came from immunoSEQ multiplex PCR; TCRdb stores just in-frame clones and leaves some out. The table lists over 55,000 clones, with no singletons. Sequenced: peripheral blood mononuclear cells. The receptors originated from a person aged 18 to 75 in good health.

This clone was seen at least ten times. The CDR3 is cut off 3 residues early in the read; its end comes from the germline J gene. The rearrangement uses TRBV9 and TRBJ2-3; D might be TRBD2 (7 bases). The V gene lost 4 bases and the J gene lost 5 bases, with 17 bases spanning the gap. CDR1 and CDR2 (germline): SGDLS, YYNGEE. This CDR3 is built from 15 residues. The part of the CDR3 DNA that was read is TGTGCCAGCAGCCCAGGAGGGGGAGGGATAGATACG. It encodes CASSPGGGGIDT. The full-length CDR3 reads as CASSPGGGGIDTQYF.

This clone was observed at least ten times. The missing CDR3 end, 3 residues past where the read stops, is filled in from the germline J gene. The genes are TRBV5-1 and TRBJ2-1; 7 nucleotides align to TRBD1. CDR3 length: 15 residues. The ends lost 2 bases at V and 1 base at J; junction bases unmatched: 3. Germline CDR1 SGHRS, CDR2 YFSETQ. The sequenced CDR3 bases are TGCGCCAGCAGCTTACCAGGGGGATCCTACAATGAG. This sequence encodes CASSLPGGSYNE. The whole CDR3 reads CASSLPGGSYNEQFF.

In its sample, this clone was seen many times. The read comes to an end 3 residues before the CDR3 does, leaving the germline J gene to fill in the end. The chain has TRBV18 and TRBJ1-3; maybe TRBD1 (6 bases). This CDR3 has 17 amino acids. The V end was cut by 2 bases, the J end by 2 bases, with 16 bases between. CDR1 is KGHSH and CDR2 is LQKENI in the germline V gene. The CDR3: CASSPTPLRGAGNTIYF. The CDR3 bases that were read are TGTGCCAGCTCACCAACACCGCTCAGGGGAGCTGGAAACACC.

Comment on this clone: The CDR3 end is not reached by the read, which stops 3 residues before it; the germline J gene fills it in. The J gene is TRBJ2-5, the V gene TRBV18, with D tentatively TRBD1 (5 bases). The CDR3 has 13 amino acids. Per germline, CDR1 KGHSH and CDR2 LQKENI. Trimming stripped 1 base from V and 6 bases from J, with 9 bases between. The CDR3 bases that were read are TGTGCCAGCTCACCACAAGGGGAACAGACC. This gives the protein CASSPQGEQT. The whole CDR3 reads CASSPQGEQTQYF. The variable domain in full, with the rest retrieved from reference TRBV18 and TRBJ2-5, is NAGVMQNPRHLVRRRGQEARLRCSPMKGHSHVYWYRQLPEEGLKFMVYLQKENIIDESGMPKERFSAEFPKEGPSILRIQQVVRGDSAAYFCASSPQGEQTQYFGPGTRLLVL.